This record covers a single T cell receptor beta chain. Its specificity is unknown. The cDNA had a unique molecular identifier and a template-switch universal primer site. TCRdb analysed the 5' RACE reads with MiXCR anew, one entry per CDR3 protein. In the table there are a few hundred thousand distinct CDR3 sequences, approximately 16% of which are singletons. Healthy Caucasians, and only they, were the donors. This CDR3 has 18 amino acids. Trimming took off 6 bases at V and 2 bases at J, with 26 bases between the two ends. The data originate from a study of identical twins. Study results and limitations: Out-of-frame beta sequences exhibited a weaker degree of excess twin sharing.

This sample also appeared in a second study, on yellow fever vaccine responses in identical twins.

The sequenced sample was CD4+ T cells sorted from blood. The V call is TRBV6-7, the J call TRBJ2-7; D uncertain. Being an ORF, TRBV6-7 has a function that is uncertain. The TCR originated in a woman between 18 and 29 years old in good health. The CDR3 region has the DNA TGTGCCAGCAGCCCAGGCCCCAATCGGACCCATCACACCTACGAGCAGTACGTC. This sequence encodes CASSPGPNRTHHTYEQYV.